A selection of T cell receptor beta chains follows, all from one sample in a study of post-analysis software for immune sequencing data. TCRdb reprocessed the PCR reads via MiXCR and lists one record per CDR3 protein. The sample includes roughly 400,000 distinct CDR3 sequences, 39% seen only once; the top ten take approximately 7.1%. Sequencing used blood. These receptors were taken from a girl aged 2 to 10 with multiple sclerosis. Both conserved end residues are trimmed from each CDR3. Fields, in order: CDR3 protein, V gene, J gene, clone size. Clone size, where shown, is once, few, many, or a class for clones that have expanded.

ASTLRAGRTDTQY	TRBV28	TRBJ2-3	-
SVGFTWSRAGEQY	TRBV29-1	TRBJ2-5	-
ASGRGSAFDTQY	TRBV12-3/TRBV12-4	TRBJ2-3	-
ASRGGKGDGYT	TRBV9	TRBJ1-2	-
ASSPPGGYYGYT	TRBV28	TRBJ1-2	-
ASSLLSGGALEQF	TRBV4-1	TRBJ2-1	few
ASSSSGVISTDAQY	TRBV12-3/TRBV12-4	TRBJ2-3	-
SAPPPGQGTDTQY	TRBV20-1	TRBJ2-3	-
SAIFGGSAGHEQY	TRBV20-1	TRBJ2-7	-
ASSPGQVFSTEAF	TRBV5-1	TRBJ1-1	-
ASSFLGSYQETQY	TRBV5-1	TRBJ2-5	-
AISGSFDYNEQF	TRBV10-3	TRBJ2-1	few
SARDNPRGYT	TRBV20-1	TRBJ1-2	-
ASSFVAGSSYSPYGYT	TRBV28	TRBJ1-2	-
ASSPLAATNTGELF	TRBV18	TRBJ2-2	-
ASSPTGAGETQY	TRBV5-1	TRBJ2-5	-
ASSFTTGYSYNEQF	TRBV27	TRBJ2-1	few
ASSLDETVNGELF	TRBV5-1	TRBJ2-2	-
ASSVVDHNEQF	TRBV9	TRBJ2-1	medium-sized
ASSLAPQGSNQPQH	TRBV5-1	TRBJ1-5	many
ATSDPTGRSGYT	TRBV24-1	TRBJ1-2	-
SVEVAYNEQF	TRBV29-1	TRBJ2-1	few
ASSLLWKSGRPYEQY	TRBV28	TRBJ2-7	few
ASGLVGVVGTSGSNEQF	TRBV12-5	TRBJ2-1	-
ASSTIASEPRTDTQY	TRBV7-9	TRBJ2-3	-
SARDLQGAGGYT	TRBV20-1	TRBJ1-2	-
ATNGGGPSYNEQF	TRBV24-1	TRBJ2-1	-
ASSLAGAQNIQY	TRBV5-6	TRBJ2-4	-
ASSLSLGRRERDEQF	TRBV7-3	TRBJ2-1	few
SARDLLAGSSTDTQY	TRBV20-1	TRBJ2-3	few
SAPRGSNYGYT	TRBV20-1	TRBJ1-2	-